This T cell receptor beta chain was sequenced for a study of blood T cell repertoires in COVID-19. Study background: COVID-19 samples, acute and convalescent, were from the United States, Italy and Spain.

This CDR3 contains 16 residues. Trimming removed 5 bases from V and 4 bases from J, with 21 bases in between. From germline, CDR1 is MDHEN and CDR2 SYDVKM. Authors' methods: Reference gene primer amplification in the assay estimated nucleated cell counts. The table came from immunoSEQ multiplex PCR; TCRdb's copy has only in-frame clones and leaves some out. The DNA gave D and trimming, while V, J and clone size come from that table. The profile shows about 270,000 clones, around 86% of them singletons. This sequence joins TRBV28 and TRBJ2-7, with a tentative D call TRBD1 (5 bases). The sequenced sample consisted of peripheral blood. The sequence was collected from a man aged 35-49 years with active or convalescent COVID-19. CDR3 sequence reads: CASSPYDPGIRYEQYF. The CDR3 bases are TGTGCCAGCAGTCCCTACGACCCAGGGATCCGGTACGAGCAGTACTTC.